This T cell receptor beta chain was captured in a study of blood T cell repertoires in COVID-19. Study-wide context: Whether acute or convalescent, the COVID-19 samples came from the United States, Italy and Spain. The cDNA or gDNA used as material had been derived from T cells, B-cell-depleted T cells, or PBMCs.

As handled by the study authors: Estimation of nucleated cell counts was performed using reference gene primer amplification. The protocol was immunoSEQ multiplex PCR, while the TCRdb copy is restricted to in-frame clones and leaves out a portion. V and J calls and clone size are given by that table; D and trimming were obtained from the DNA. This table holds about 140,000 clones, about 81% found once. This receptor was identified in an elderly woman with acute or convalescent COVID-19. The sequencing sample was made of peripheral blood.

For the CDR3, the DNA is TGTGCCATCAGTGTCCCAACAGGGGTTAACTATGGCTACACCTTC. As protein: CAISVPTGVNYGYTF. V and J are TRBV10-3 and TRBJ1-2; 7 bases match TRBD1. This CDR3 comprises 15 residues. Unmatched junction bases numbered 6, after V lost 4 bases and J lost 1 base. Germline CDR1 is ENHRY and CDR2 is SYGVKD.